The clone carrying this T cell receptor beta chain was found a few times. Each CDR3 protein gets one entry after TCRdb re-called the 5' RACE reads with MiXCR. This table has 400,000 to 500,000 distinct CDR3 sequences, approximately 19% appearing once. These data come from a study of T-cell memory formation after mild COVID-19. Germline CDR1 MNHEY, CDR2 SVGEGT. Trimming removed 7 bases from V and 1 base from J, with 16 bases in between. CDR3 length: 15 amino acids. This TCR was sampled from a man aged 18 to 35 who had mild COVID-19 (a few samples of this study predate the infection). Cell type and time point are not known. The chain joins TRBV6-2 or TRBV6-3 to TRBJ1-2, with a weak D call TRBD1 (6 bases). Material for sequencing was PBMCs or a T cell subset sorted from them (not recorded which). CDR3 bases: TGTGCCAGCATCCTGAGACAAGGGGGTAACTATGGCTACACCTTC. This translates into CASILRQGGNYGYTF.